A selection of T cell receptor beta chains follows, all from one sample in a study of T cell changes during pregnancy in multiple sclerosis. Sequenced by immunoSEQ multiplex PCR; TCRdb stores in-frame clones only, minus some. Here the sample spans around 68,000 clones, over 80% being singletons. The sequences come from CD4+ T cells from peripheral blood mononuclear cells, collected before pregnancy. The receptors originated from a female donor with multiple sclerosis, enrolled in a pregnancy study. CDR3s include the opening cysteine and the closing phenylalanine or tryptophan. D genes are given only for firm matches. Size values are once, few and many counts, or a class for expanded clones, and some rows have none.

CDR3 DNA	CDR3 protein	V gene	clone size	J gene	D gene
TGTGCTAGTGGCCCCCCCGGGACAGGGCCCTACAATGAGCAGTTCTTC	CASGPPGTGPYNEQFF	TRBV12-5	few	TRBJ2-1	TRBD1
TGCAGCGTTGGACACCTAGCGGGAGGGCGTAACACCGGGGAGCTGTTTTTT	CSVGHLAGGRNTGELFF	TRBV29-1	NA	TRBJ2-2	TRBD2
TGTGCCAGCAGTGAATCAGCTCGACAGGGGGCCTACGAGCAGTACTTC	CASSESARQGAYEQYF	TRBV25-1	NA	TRBJ2-7	TRBD1
TGCGCCAGCAGCCAAGATCCCGGGACAACCACTGAAGCTTTCTTT	CASSQDPGTTTEAFF	TRBV4-1	few	TRBJ1-1	NA
TGTGCCAGCAGCTTGGGACTAGCGGGACGAGAGCAGTACTTC	CASSLGLAGREQYF	TRBV7-8	NA	TRBJ2-7	TRBD2
TGTGCCAGCACCACAGGGTATCGCGCTGGCTACACCTTC	CASTTGYRAGYTF	TRBV28	NA	TRBJ1-2	NA
TGCGCCAGCAGCCAAAGGACAGGAGACTATGGCTACACCTTC	CASSQRTGDYGYTF	TRBV4-1	NA	TRBJ1-2	TRBD1
TGTGCCAGCAGTCGTAACAGGGATAGTGAGACCCAGTACTTC	CASSRNRDSETQYF	TRBV2	few	TRBJ2-5	NA
TGTGCCAGCAGTCCCGCCAGGGGGGGCTACACCTTC	CASSPARGGYTF	TRBV6-5	NA	TRBJ1-2	TRBD1
TGTGCCACCAGATCGGGAATGAACACTGAAGCTTTCTTT	CATRSGMNTEAFF	TRBV15	NA	TRBJ1-1	NA
TGCGCCAGCAGCCGTGACAGGGTGTTGGAGACCCAGTACTTC	CASSRDRVLETQYF	TRBV5-1	once	TRBJ2-5	TRBD1
TGTGCCAGCAGCGTAGGGCTGGGAGGCTATTGGGACTACACCTTC	CASSVGLGGYWDYTF	TRBV9	NA	TRBJ1-2	NA
TGTGCCAGCAGCGTAGCGGCGGGAGTGGGGGAGACCCAGTACTTC	CASSVAAGVGETQYF	TRBV9	NA	TRBJ2-5	TRBD2
TGCAGCGGAGGACAGGGAGAGGGCTACACCTTC	CSGGQGEGYTF	TRBV29-1	once	TRBJ1-2	TRBD1
TGTGCCAGCAGCTTGATCTGGACAGGGAATGAGCAGTTCTTC	CASSLIWTGNEQFF	TRBV11-2	NA	TRBJ2-1	TRBD1
TGTGCCAGTAGTCCCCTAGGGAGCTCCTACGAGCAGTACTTC	CASSPLGSSYEQYF	TRBV19	NA	TRBJ2-7	NA
TGTGCCAGCAGTTTAACGACAGGGGACTACGAGCAGTACTTC	CASSLTTGDYEQYF	TRBV28	few	TRBJ2-7	TRBD1
TGTGCCAGCAGCCTTACAGGGGGAGGATCACCCCTCCACTTT	CASSLTGGGSPLHF	TRBV11-2	NA	TRBJ1-6	TRBD1